The clone carrying this T cell receptor beta chain was seen only once. What it binds is not known. These data come from a study of human T cells and chemical hapten exposure. Individual cDNA molecules each carried unique molecular identifiers attached by the library. TCRdb processed the RACE reads anew with MiXCR; each CDR3 protein has one entry. Of fewer than 150,000 distinct CDR3 sequences listed, roughly 13% are singletons. Study outcomes and limitations: Compared to controls, expanded TCRs made significantly more large clusters of similar CDR3s. TCRs exceeding a frequency of 1 in 1000 stayed unchanged under DPC sensitization.

V was cut by 8 bases and J by 8 bases, with 25 bases left in between. Germline CDR1 SEHNR, CDR2 FQNEAQ (reference sequence). The CDR3 is made up of 16 amino acids. Time point in this sample: patch test 1, 2 weeks after DPC sensitization. The treatment was: therapeutic diphenylcyclopropenone sensitization with weekly scalp DPC. Blood collection happened ahead of applying each patch test. This receptor was obtained from a man younger than 35 with alopecia areata. Some clones in this sample may be carry-over from other donors' samples. The sequenced sample was whole blood, obtained in connection with sensitization to the hapten diphenylcyclopropenone (DPC). The V call is TRBV7-9, the J call TRBJ2-4; D tentatively fits TRBD1 or TRBD2 (5 bases each). The CDR3: CASPPRTGAITDIQYF. The CDR3 bases are TGTGCCAGCCCCCCCCGAACCGGGGCAATAACGGACATTCAGTACTTC.